The 17 T cell receptor beta chains reported below all come from one sample, sequenced in a study of T cell changes during pregnancy in multiple sclerosis. Some clones are missing from TCRdb's copy, which holds only in-frame ones; the method was immunoSEQ multiplex PCR. The table includes around 62,000 clones, about 90% detected once. Sequenced here: peripheral blood, sampled in the second trimester of pregnancy. The receptor source for this set is a female donor in good health, enrolled as a control in a pregnancy study.

This clone was seen only once. CDR3 sequence: CASSLTGGQETQYF. The CDR3 DNA follows: TGTGCCAGCAGCTTGACCGGGGGCCAAGAGACCCAGTACTTC. The rearrangement links TRBV5-4 to TRBJ2-5; maybe TRBD2 (6 bases). Germline assignment: CDR1 SGHNT and CDR2 YYREEE (reference sequence). The CDR3 is 14 residues long. The V end was cut by 1 base, the J end by 1 base, with 8 bases between.

The CDR3 DNA reads as TGTGCCAGCAGCCTAGGGACTAGCGGGGGGGATCGAGAGCAGTACTTC. Translating it yields CASSLGTSGGDREQYF. The chain combines TRBV7-4 with TRBJ2-7; 16 bases match TRBD2. V shed 5 bases and J 7 bases; nucleotides not matched to a gene: 8. Germline V lookup: CDR1 SGHVT, CDR2 SQSDAQ. The CDR3 sequence is 16 residues long.

This rearrangement joins TRBV7-3 to TRBJ1-2; 8 nucleotides line up with TRBD1. The germline CDR1 and CDR2 sequences are SGHTA and FQGTGA. This CDR3 is built from 13 residues. Losses at the gene ends were 5 bases for V and 6 bases for J; bases not matched to a gene: 5. The CDR3, as DNA: TGTGCCAGCAGCCCAGGACAGGGAGATGGCTACACCTTC. Its translation: CASSPGQGDGYTF.

This rearrangement joins TRBV30 to TRBJ1-2; D is possibly TRBD1 (5 bases). The germline CDR1 and CDR2 sequences are GTSNPN and SVGIG (reference sequence). V shed 3 bases and J shed 2 bases, with 31 bases lying between them. The CDR3 consists of 20 residues. CDR3 bases: TGTGCCTGGAGCCGTTTTTGGTCTGGGGACGGGGGAATCTCGAACTATGGCTACACCTTC. Translation: CAWSRFWSGDGGISNYGYTF.

The chain joins TRBV6-1 to TRBJ2-5; 10 bases map to TRBD2. Germline-derived CDR1 and CDR2 are MNHNS and SASEGT. With V trimmed by 3 bases and J by 2 bases, 3 bases remained unmatched. CDR3 length: 15 amino acids. As DNA, the CDR3 is TGTGCCAGCAGTGACCAAGCGGGAGGGCAAGAGACCCAGTACTTC. It specifies CASSDQAGGQETQYF.

V usage is TRBV6-5 and J usage is TRBJ1-1; D not resolved. Trimming took 5 bases from V and 1 from J, leaving 11 bases between them. The germline gives CDR1 MNHEY, CDR2 SVGAGI. There are 14 residues in the CDR3. As DNA, the CDR3 is TGTGCCAGCAGTCTACGACTGGAGAACACTGAAGCTTTCTTT. Residues: CASSLRLENTEAFF.

As to this clone: Other nucleotide sequences in the sample specify the same CDR3. The chain combines TRBV6-1 with TRBJ1-2; D unclear. CDR1 and CDR2 (germline): MNHNS, SASEGT. V lost 6 bases and J 8 bases, leaving 10 bases between the germline ends. This CDR3 comprises 11 residues. CDR3 region: CASSSSYGYTF. DNA for the CDR3: TGTGCCAGCAGCTCTTCCTACGGCTACACCTTC.

V usage is TRBV7-6 and J usage is TRBJ1-5, with D perhaps TRBD1 (6 bases). CDR1 SGHVS and CDR2 FNYEAQ come from the germline V gene. This CDR3 region has 14 residues. Trimming removed 5 bases at V and 7 bases at J, with 15 bases between. The CDR3 sequence is CASSALQGRQPQHF. CDR3 DNA: TGTGCCAGCAGCGCCCTACAGGGAAGGCAGCCCCAGCATTTT.

This clone was observed a single time. The rearrangement links TRBV2 to TRBJ2-1, with D uncertain. Trimming removed 10 bases from V and 8 bases from J, with 12 bases in between. Looked up from germline, CDR1 is SNHLY and CDR2 is FYNNEI. The length of the CDR3 is 11 residues. The CDR3 is CAIHSLYEQFF. CDR3 coding DNA: TGTGCCATCCACAGCCTCTATGAGCAGTTCTTC.

The chain carries TRBV18 and TRBJ2-1; 8 bases are shared with TRBD2. With V trimmed by 3 bases and J by 6 bases, 10 bases remained unmatched. CDR3 length equals 16 residues. Per the germline V gene, CDR1 is KGHSH and CDR2 is LQKENI. CDR3 coding DNA: TGTGCCAGCTCACCTTTGGGGGGACTAGAAATCAATGAGCAGTTCTTC. Protein product: CASSPLGGLEINEQFF.

J is TRBJ1-4 and V is TRBV25-1; D is uncertain. The germline CDR1 and CDR2 sequences are MGHDK and SYGVNS. CDR3 length: 15 amino acids. V was pared by 3 bases and J by 0 bases, with 8 bases between. In DNA, the CDR3 is TGTGCCAGCAGTGACCCCCACTCAACTAATGAAAAACTGTTTTTT. Its protein product is CASSDPHSTNEKLFF. The full variable domain, with the rest looked up from reference TRBV25-1 and TRBJ1-4, is EADIYQTPRYLVIGTGKKITLECSQTMGHDKMYWYQQDPGMELHLIHYSYGVNSTEKGDLSSESTVSRIRTEHFPLTLESARPSHTSQYLCASSDPHSTNEKLFFGSGTQLSVL.

This chain links TRBV7-8 with TRBJ2-5; 10 nucleotides agree with TRBD2. J gave up 4 bases and V 3 bases, and 2 bases lay outside the gene matches. The CDR3 sequence is 14 residues long. The germline CDR1 and CDR2 sequences are SGHVS and FQNEAQ. As DNA, the CDR3 is TGTGCCAGCAGCTTTGGGACTAGCGCAGAGACCCAGTACTTC. Translation gives CASSFGTSAETQYF.

The V and J genes are TRBV2 and TRBJ1-5, with D possibly being TRBD1 (5 bases). Per germline, CDR1 SNHLY and CDR2 FYNNEI. V lost 3 bases and J lost 3, with 15 bases in between. CDR3 length: 16 amino acids. The CDR3 region has the DNA TGTGCCAGCAGTGACGACGTGACAGATTTCAATCAGCCCCAGCATTTT. The encoded protein is CASSDDVTDFNQPQHF.

The V and J genes are TRBV18 and TRBJ1-1; 8 positions agree with TRBD1. The germline V gene encodes CDR1 KGHSH and CDR2 LQKENI. The junction had 5 bases not matched to a gene; V was cut back by 2 bases and J by 3 bases. This CDR3 is built from 15 residues. CDR3 DNA sequence: TGTGCCAGCTCACCAATGGTGACAGGGGACACTGAAGCTTTCTTT. Translated: CASSPMVTGDTEAFF.

This rearrangement joins TRBV30 to TRBJ1-2; 7 bases are a match to TRBD1. The CDR3 length is 14 residues. Trimming at V came to 0 bases and at J to 3 bases, leaving 4 bases not matched to a gene. Germline V lookup: CDR1 GTSNPN, CDR2 SVGIG (reference sequence). CDR3 coding DNA: TGTGCCTGGAGTGTATGGGGGACAGACTATGGCTACACCTTC. It yields the protein CAWSVWGTDYGYTF.

The rearrangement links TRBV19 to TRBJ1-5; D is possibly TRBD1 (5 bases). There are 12 residues in the CDR3. Germline V gene data show CDR1 as LNHDA and CDR2 as SQIVND (reference sequence). V lost 3 bases and J lost 15, with 15 bases in between. The CDR3 sequence is CASSMTVSRRHF. Here the CDR3 DNA reads TGTGCCAGTAGTATGACAGTTTCAAGGAGGCATTTT. Based on the CDR3 plus reference TRBV19 and TRBJ1-5, the full variable domain is DGGITQSPKYLFRKEGQNVTLSCEQNLNHDAMYWYRQDPGQGLRLIYYSQIVNDFQKGDIAEGYSVSREKKESFPLTVTSAQKNPTAFYLCASSMTVSRRHFGDGTRLSIL.

This clone was counted between two and nine times. V and J are TRBV19 and TRBJ1-1, with TRBD1 identical over 10 bases. Germline values: CDR1 LNHDA, CDR2 SQIVND (reference sequence). V gave up 7 bases and J gave up 4 bases; unmatched junction bases: 6. The CDR3 is 14 residues long. The CDR3 loop reads CASTMTGGFTEAFF. The DNA for the CDR3 is TGTGCCAGTACTATGACAGGGGGCTTCACTGAAGCTTTCTTT.